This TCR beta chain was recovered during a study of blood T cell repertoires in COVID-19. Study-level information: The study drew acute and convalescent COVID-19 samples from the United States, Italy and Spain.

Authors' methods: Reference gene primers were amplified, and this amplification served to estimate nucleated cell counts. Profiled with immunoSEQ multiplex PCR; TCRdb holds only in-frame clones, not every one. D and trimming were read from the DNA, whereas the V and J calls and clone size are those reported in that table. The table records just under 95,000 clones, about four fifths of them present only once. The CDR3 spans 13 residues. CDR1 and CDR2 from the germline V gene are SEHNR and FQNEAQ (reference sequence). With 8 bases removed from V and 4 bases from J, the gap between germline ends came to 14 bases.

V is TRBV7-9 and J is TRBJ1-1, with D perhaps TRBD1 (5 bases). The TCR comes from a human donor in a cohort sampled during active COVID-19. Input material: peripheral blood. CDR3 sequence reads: CASLKAGFTEAFF. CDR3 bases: TGTGCCAGCCTAAAAGCAGGGTTCACTGAAGCTTTCTTT. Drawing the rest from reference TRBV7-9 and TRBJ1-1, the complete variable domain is DTGVSQNPRHKITKRGQNVTFRCDPISEHNRLYWYRQTLGQGPEFLTYFQNEAQLEKSRLLSDRFSAERPKGSFSTLEIQRTEQGDSAMYLCASLKAGFTEAFFGQGTRLTVV.